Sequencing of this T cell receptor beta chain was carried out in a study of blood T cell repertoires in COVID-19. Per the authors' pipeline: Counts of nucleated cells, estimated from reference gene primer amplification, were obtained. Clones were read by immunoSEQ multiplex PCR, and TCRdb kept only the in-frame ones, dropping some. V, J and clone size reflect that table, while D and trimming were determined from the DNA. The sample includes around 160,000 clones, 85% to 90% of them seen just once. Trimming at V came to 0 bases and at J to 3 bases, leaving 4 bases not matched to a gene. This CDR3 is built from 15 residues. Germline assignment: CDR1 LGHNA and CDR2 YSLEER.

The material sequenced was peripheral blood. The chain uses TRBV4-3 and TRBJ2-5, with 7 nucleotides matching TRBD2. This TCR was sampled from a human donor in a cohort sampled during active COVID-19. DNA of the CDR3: TGCGCCAGCAGCCAAGATGGGGCGGGAGAAGAGACCCAGTACTTC. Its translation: CASSQDGAGEETQYF.